Following are 18 T cell receptor beta chains from one sample sequenced in a study of blood T cell repertoires in COVID-19. TCRdb keeps only in-frame clones here, not all; method: immunoSEQ multiplex PCR. The table records 150,000 or so clones, approximately 88% of them present only once. Material for sequencing was peripheral blood. Every receptor here comes from a woman aged 55-70 years with acute or convalescent COVID-19.

This chain's CDR3 is CASSQVVSRGEQYF. The CDR3 DNA sequence: TGCGCCAGCAGCCAAGTAGTCAGCAGGGGCGAGCAGTACTTC. The chain recombines TRBV4-3 with TRBJ2-7; D is perhaps TRBD1 (6 bases). Trimming stripped 1 base from V and 6 bases from J, with 13 bases between. CDR1 is LGHNA and CDR2 is YSLEER in the germline V gene. The CDR3 loop spans 14 amino acids.

The V call is TRBV18, the J call TRBJ2-5; 7 nucleotides line up with TRBD1. The length of the CDR3 is 18 residues. Germline CDR1 reads KGHSH; CDR2 reads LQKENI. Trimming removed 5 bases from V and 4 bases from J; junction bases left unmatched: 19. The CDR3 region is CASSGDEPRLQGRETQYF. CDR3 DNA sequence: TGTGCCAGCTCAGGGGACGAACCTCGGTTACAGGGGAGAGAGACCCAGTACTTC.

The chain combines TRBV6-1 with TRBJ2-4; a possible D gene is TRBD2 (6 bases). This CDR3 spans 14 amino acids. The V gene lost 5 bases and the J gene lost 0 bases, with 8 bases spanning the gap. Germline lookup yields CDR1 MNHNS and CDR2 SASEGT. The DNA for the CDR3 is TGTGCCAGCAGTCGGGAGATAGCCAAAAACATTCAGTACTTC. Residues: CASSREIAKNIQYF.

The chain has TRBV6-1 and TRBJ1-2; TRBD1 matches 8 bases. Germline trimming cut 3 bases from V and 1 base from J; bases unmatched to any gene: 10. Germline CDR1 and CDR2: MNHNS and SASEGT. CDR3 length equals 17 residues. CDR3 bases: TGTGCCAGCAGTGAGAGAGGCGGGACAGGACATAACTATGGCTACACCTTC. Translation: CASSERGGTGHNYGYTF.

The CDR3 reads CASSSQRGSGNTIYF. The CDR3 bases are TGTGCCAGCAGCTCCCAAAGGGGCTCTGGAAACACCATATATTTT. The chain couples TRBV9 to TRBJ1-3; TRBD1 might be the D (5 bases). V was shortened by 4 bases and J by 0 bases, with 11 bases between the two germline ends. The CDR3 runs 15 residues. Per germline, CDR1 SGDLS and CDR2 YYNGEE.

V usage is TRBV7-6 and J usage is TRBJ1-6, with TRBD1 identical over 7 bases. The CDR3 runs 17 residues. Per the germline V gene, CDR1 is SGHVS and CDR2 is FNYEAQ. Germline trimming cut 2 bases from V and 5 bases from J; bases unmatched to any gene: 9. The DNA of the CDR3 is TGTGCCAGCAGCTTATCCGTTTCCGGGACAGATAATTCACCCCTCCACTTT. This codes for CASSLSVSGTDNSPLHF.

The chain joins TRBV19 to TRBJ2-2, with 7 bases fitting TRBD2. The CDR3 totals 16 residues. V lost 5 bases, J lost 4 bases, and 10 bases stayed unmatched. CDR1 is LNHDA and CDR2 is SQIVND in the germline V gene (reference sequence). The CDR3 is CASSVGRTPLTGELFF. DNA of the CDR3: TGTGCCAGTAGTGTCGGGAGGACCCCGCTCACCGGGGAGCTGTTTTTT.

This clone was seen just once. This rearrangement joins TRBV6-1 to TRBJ2-6; 12 nucleotides align to TRBD1. The germline gives CDR1 MNHNS, CDR2 SASEGT. This CDR3 is built from 18 residues. The J segment lost 4 bases and the V segment lost 3 bases, leaving 7 bases of the junction unmatched. CDR3 DNA: TGTGCCAGCAGTGAGAAGACGGGACAGGGGGCCGGGGCCAACGTCCTGACTTTC. Translation gives CASSEKTGQGAGANVLTF.

J is TRBJ1-5 and V is TRBV5-3; TRBD1 aligns across 8 bases. TRBV5-3 is given ORF status, its function remaining uncertain. The V segment lost 4 bases and the J segment 3 bases; nucleotides outside the gene matches: 3. There are 14 residues in the CDR3. This CDR3 is CARSMGQDNQPQHF. Written as DNA, the CDR3 is TGTGCCAGAAGCATGGGACAGGACAATCAGCCCCAGCATTTT.

V gene TRBV27 combines with J gene TRBJ2-3; 7 bases map to TRBD2. This CDR3 spans 16 amino acids. Germline V gives CDR1 MNHEY, CDR2 SMNVEV (reference sequence). J lost 2 bases, V lost 1 base, and 6 bases had no gene match. In DNA, the CDR3 is TGTGCCAGCAGTTTATACCCGGGGGGACCCACAGATACGCAGTATTTT. Translated: CASSLYPGGPTDTQYF.

V is TRBV7-2 and J is TRBJ2-5, with 7 nucleotides matching TRBD2. This CDR3 is built from 13 residues. The V segment lost 3 bases and the J segment 5 bases; nucleotides outside the gene matches: 3. Looked up from germline, CDR1 is SGHTA and CDR2 is FQGNSA. CDR3 nucleotides: TGTGCCAGCAGCTTCACGGGGGGTGAGACCCAGTACTTC. Translating it yields CASSFTGGETQYF.

The CDR3, as DNA: TGTGCCAGCAGCCCTGGGAGACAGGGAGGCTATGGCTACACCTTC. Translating it yields CASSPGRQGGYGYTF. The chain uses TRBV2 and TRBJ1-2, with 7 bases that match TRBD1. The germline gives CDR1 SNHLY, CDR2 FYNNEI. V gave up 6 bases and J gave up 4 bases; unmatched junction bases: 11. The CDR3 runs 15 residues.

The V and J genes are TRBV6-1 and TRBJ2-3; possible D gene TRBD2, 7 bases. CDR1 and CDR2 (germline): MNHNS, SASEGT. CDR3 length equals 14 residues. V was trimmed by 2 bases and J by 14 bases, leaving 20 bases between them. CDR3 DNA: TGTGCCAGCAGTGAATCGGGCGGGGGCCCGGCGAGGTATTTT. Protein: CASSESGGGPARYF.

This chain links TRBV4-1 with TRBJ2-3; D is perhaps TRBD1 (6 bases). The CDR3 is 18 amino acids. Germline V gene sequence: CDR1 MGHRA, CDR2 YSYEKL. Trimming removed 1 base from V and 0 bases from J, with 17 bases in between. In DNA, the CDR3 is TGCGCCAGCAGCCAAGCCTCCGGGACACAGACTAGCACAGATACGCAGTATTTT. This encodes CASSQASGTQTSTDTQYF.

The rearrangement uses TRBV5-6 and TRBJ1-4, with 9 bases lining up with TRBD1. Germline CDR1 SGHDT, CDR2 YYEEEE. The J segment lost 3 bases and the V segment lost 4 bases, leaving 10 bases of the junction unmatched. The CDR3 extends over 17 amino acids. The CDR3 DNA reads TGTGCCAGCAGCCCAGGGACAGGGAAGGGGGCTAATGAAAAACTGTTTTTT. It specifies CASSPGTGKGANEKLFF.

The rearrangement links TRBV4-1 to TRBJ2-1; 8 bases are a match to TRBD2. The CDR3 has 14 amino acids. Germline CDR1 and CDR2: MGHRA and YSYEKL. The junction had 8 bases not matched to a gene; V was cut back by 10 bases and J by 3 bases. CDR3 protein: CATRGGNIYNEQFF. The CDR3 bases are TGCGCCACCCGGGGGGGCAATATCTACAATGAGCAGTTCTTC.

This rearrangement joins TRBV5-1 to TRBJ1-4, with TRBD1 identical over 7 bases. Germline trimming cut 7 bases from V and 0 bases from J; bases unmatched to any gene: 6. Looked up from germline, CDR1 is SGHRS and CDR2 is YFSETQ. There are 15 residues in the CDR3. The CDR3 nucleotides are TGCGCCAGCTCGTACAGGGGAACAACTAATGAAAAACTGTTTTTT. Translated, it gives CASSYRGTTNEKLFF.

The chain combines TRBV5-1 with TRBJ1-1; the D gene is possibly TRBD1 (5 bases). CDR1 is SGHRS and CDR2 is YFSETQ in the germline V gene. V lost 2 bases to trimming and J lost 3 bases, with 14 bases between them. This CDR3 contains 15 residues. As DNA, the CDR3 is TGCGCCAGCAGCTTCCATGGGGCTGGGGACACTGAAGCTTTCTTT. This encodes CASSFHGAGDTEAFF. Full variable domain (rest looked up from reference TRBV5-1 and TRBJ1-1): KAGVTQTPRYLIKTRGQQVTLSCSPISGHRSVSWYQQTPGQGLQFLFEYFSETQRNKGNFPGRFSGRQFSNSRSEMNVSTLELGDSALYLCASSFHGAGDTEAFFGQGTRLTVV.